This TCR beta chain was retrieved from a study of glioma-infiltrating T cells. Trimming cost V 4 bases and J 2 bases, with 15 bases left between them. Germline values: CDR1 MGHRA, CDR2 YSYEKL. The CDR3 contains 15 residues. Amplification of TCR alpha and beta CDR3 regions from RNA used iRepertoire nested multiplex PCR. In TCRdb, the multiplex PCR reads were re-called with MiXCR into one record per CDR3 protein. The sample consists of 100,000 to 150,000 distinct CDR3 sequences, roughly 25% of them appearing once. This clonotype was observed many times. The sequence came from a human donor with low-grade glioma or glioblastoma, undergoing nonglioma brain surgery, or in good health (not recorded which). Specimen: glioma tissue, nonneoplastic brain tissue, or PBMCs (not recorded which). The genes are TRBV4-1 and TRBJ2-7; D assignment may be TRBD1 or TRBD2 (5 bases each). CDR3 region: CASSLGHGAAYEQYF. CDR3 nucleotides: TGCGCCAGCAGCCTGGGGCACGGGGCCGCCTACGAGCAGTACTTC.